A single sample is the source of the 13 T cell receptor beta chains below, sequenced in a study of shared clonotypes between healthy human individuals. Assay: immunoSEQ multiplex PCR; the TCRdb copy retains only in-frame clones and omits some. The table has 950,000 to 1,200,000 clones, around 77% seen once; the top ten hold 0.85% to 1%. The specimen sequenced was memory CD4+ T cells from PBMCs. Described subset: CD45RA-negative fraction. The receptors derive from a man younger than 35 in good health. Some clones in this sample may be carry-over from other donors' samples.

The rearrangement uses TRBV19 and TRBJ2-2, with 9 bases lining up with TRBD1. V lost 3 bases, J lost 5 bases, and 7 bases stayed unmatched. Germline CDR1 and CDR2: LNHDA and SQIVND (reference sequence). The CDR3 spans 16 residues. CDR3 nucleotides: TGTGCCAGTAGTATCGAAACAGGGGGCCGAACCGGGGAGCTGTTTTTT. It is translated as CASSIETGGRTGELFF.

CDR3 nucleotides: TGTGCCAGTAGTCCCATGACTAGCGGGATATACGAGCAGTACTTC. It specifies CASSPMTSGIYEQYF. The V call is TRBV19, the J call TRBJ2-7; TRBD2 agrees at 11 bases. Germline CDR1 LNHDA, CDR2 SQIVND (reference sequence). J gave up 4 bases and V 5 bases, and 7 bases lay outside the gene matches. CDR3 size: 15 residues.

This chain uses TRBV7-3 with TRBJ2-1, with 12 bases aligning to TRBD2. Germline V lookup: CDR1 SGHTA, CDR2 FQGTGA. There are 17 residues in the CDR3. The V segment lost 4 bases and the J segment 7 bases; nucleotides outside the gene matches: 11. CDR3 loop: CASSSKPRTSGTNEQFF. The CDR3 nucleotides are TGTGCCAGCAGCTCGAAACCCCGGACTAGCGGGACAAATGAGCAGTTCTTC. The whole variable domain, filled in from reference TRBV7-3 and TRBJ2-1, reads GAGVSQTPSNKVTEKGKYVELRCDPISGHTALYWYRQSLGQGPEFLIYFQGTGAADDSGLPNDRFFAVRPEGSVSTLKIQRTERGDSAVYLCASSSKPRTSGTNEQFFGPGTRLTVL.

The chain employs TRBV29-1 and TRBJ1-1; 7 positions agree with TRBD1. The CDR3 is 13 residues long. Germline CDR1 SQVTM, CDR2 ANQGSEA. The J segment lost 5 bases and the V segment lost 7 bases, leaving 10 bases of the junction unmatched. The CDR3 DNA is TGCAGCGCTCGCGGACAGGAGGTTACTGAAGCTTTCTTT. The encoded protein is CSARGQEVTEAFF.

The chain carries TRBV7-2 and TRBJ2-7, with TRBD1 matching over 7 bases. Germline CDR1 SGHTA, CDR2 FQGNSA. The CDR3 spans 14 residues. The V segment lost 5 bases and the J segment 0 bases; nucleotides outside the gene matches: 4. The CDR3 protein is CASSHRDSSYEQYF. As DNA, the CDR3 is TGTGCCAGCAGCCACAGGGACAGCTCCTACGAGCAGTACTTC.

This CDR3 reads CASSLLASGSTDTQYF. The DNA for the CDR3 is TGTGCCAGCAGCTTATTAGCTAGCGGAAGCACAGATACGCAGTATTTT. V usage is TRBV7-2 and J usage is TRBJ2-3; TRBD2 matches 7 bases. This CDR3 comprises 16 residues. With 2 bases clipped from V and 0 bases from J, the junction kept 5 bases outside the gene matches. Germline CDR1 SGHTA, CDR2 FQGNSA.

This clone has a handful of counts. This chain links TRBV9 with TRBJ1-1, with TRBD1 as a possible D gene (5 bases). V was pared by 3 bases and J by 0 bases, with 21 bases between. The CDR3 covers 18 residues. Germline assignment: CDR1 SGDLS and CDR2 YYNGEE. The CDR3 DNA reads as TGTGCCAGCAGCGATGGTCGGGGGTCTGGTCGGATGAACACTGAAGCTTTCTTT. Translation gives CASSDGRGSGRMNTEAFF.

V usage is TRBV2 and J usage is TRBJ1-5; D call uncertain. Per the germline V gene, CDR1 is SNHLY and CDR2 is FYNNEI. V was trimmed by 6 bases and J by 3 bases, leaving 12 bases between them. This CDR3 has 14 amino acids. The CDR3 spells CASSPGLNNQPQHF. For the CDR3, the DNA is TGTGCCAGCAGCCCCGGACTGAACAATCAGCCCCAGCATTTT.

The rearrangement joins TRBV29-1 to TRBJ2-7, with 11 nucleotides matching TRBD1. The V gene's germline CDR1 is SQVTM and CDR2 ANQGSEA. The CDR3 consists of 13 residues. Trimming cost V 6 bases and J 2 bases; bases outside gene matches: 3. This CDR3 is CSVKDRGPYEQYF. The CDR3 DNA reads as TGCAGCGTCAAGGACAGGGGGCCCTACGAGCAGTACTTC.

Details on this clone: This CDR3 is also generated by other DNA sequences in the sample. The chain employs TRBV28 and TRBJ2-7; 11 bases fit TRBD2. The length of the CDR3 is 15 residues. Trimming took 5 bases from V and 2 from J; bases not matched to a gene: 5. Germline CDR1 reads MDHEN; CDR2 reads SYDVKM. As DNA, the CDR3 is TGTGCCAGCAGTCCGGGACTAGCGGCGACCTACGAGCAGTACTTC. It codes for CASSPGLAATYEQYF.

The genes are TRBV7-9 and TRBJ1-1; D is uncertain. Deletions cut 1 base from V and 8 bases from J, with 11 bases between. Per the germline V gene, CDR1 is SEHNR and CDR2 is FQNEAQ (reference sequence). The CDR3 extends over 13 amino acids. CDR3 sequence reads: CASSLVGREEAFF. CDR3 sequence (DNA): TGTGCCAGCAGCTTAGTAGGCAGAGAAGAAGCTTTCTTT.

This clone appeared many times. This sample includes further DNA sequences coding for the same CDR3. The chain joins TRBV30 to TRBJ1-6, with a weak D call TRBD1 (5 bases). Deletions cut 4 bases from V and 4 bases from J, with 8 bases between. Germline CDR1 and CDR2: GTSNPN and SVGIG (reference sequence). CDR3 length: 13 residues. CDR3 sequence reads: CAWTGQYNSPLHF. CDR3 coding DNA: TGTGCCTGGACAGGACAATATAATTCACCCCTCCACTTT.

The chain links TRBV11-2 to TRBJ2-2; perhaps TRBD1 as D (6 bases). CDR3 length equals 16 residues. V lost 5 bases, J lost 4 bases, and 17 bases lay in between. The germline gives CDR1 SGHAT, CDR2 FQNNGV. For the CDR3, the DNA is TGTGCCAGCAGCGCCAGCAGGGGATTCGGCACCGGGGAGCTGTTTTTT. Protein product: CASSASRGFGTGELFF.